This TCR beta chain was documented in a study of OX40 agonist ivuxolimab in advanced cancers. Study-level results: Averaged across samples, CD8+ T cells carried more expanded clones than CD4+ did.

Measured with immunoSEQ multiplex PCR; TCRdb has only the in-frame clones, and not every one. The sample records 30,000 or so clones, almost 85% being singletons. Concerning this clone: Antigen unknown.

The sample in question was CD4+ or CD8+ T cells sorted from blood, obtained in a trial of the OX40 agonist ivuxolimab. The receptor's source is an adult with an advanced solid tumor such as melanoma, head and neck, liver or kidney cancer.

The CDR3 nucleotides read TGCGCCAGCAGCCACTACAGGGGGCATGCTGAAGCTTTCTTT. It encodes CASSHYRGHAEAFF. The V and J genes are TRBV4-3 and TRBJ1-1; 9 bases line up with TRBD1. From germline, CDR1 is LGHNA and CDR2 YSLEER. The CDR3 sequence is 14 residues long. The trim removed 3 bases at V and 6 bases at J, leaving 5 bases unmatched.